Listed below are T cell receptor beta chains from one sample, sequenced in a study of blood T cell repertoires in COVID-19. Clones were sequenced by immunoSEQ multiplex PCR, and TCRdb holds only the in-frame ones, with some missing. The sample lists roughly 350,000 clones, 92% occurring once. Sequencing was carried out using PBMCs or T cells enriched from blood (not recorded which). Receptors originate from a woman aged 25 to 39 who had recovered from COVID-19. CDR3s include the opening cysteine and the closing phenylalanine or tryptophan. D genes are given only for firm matches. Only some rows state a clone size, as once, few, many or a class for expanded clones.

j_call	clone_size	d_call	v_call	cdr3_aa	cdr3_nt
TRBJ2-2	-	TRBD2	TRBV3-1/TRBV3-2	CASSQESSIAGGVGELFF	TGTGCCAGCAGCCAAGAAAGCAGTATAGCGGGAGGGGTCGGGGAGCTGTTTTTT
TRBJ2-2	-	TRBD1	TRBV18	CASSPRDRVLPSAGELFF	TGTGCCAGCTCACCTCGGGACAGGGTCCTTCCGAGCGCCGGGGAGCTGTTTTTT
TRBJ2-7	-	TRBD1	TRBV29-1	CSVDRGPYEQYF	TGCAGCGTGGACAGGGGACCCTACGAGCAGTACTTC
TRBJ2-5	-	TRBD1	TRBV19	CASSIGTGTSETQYF	TGTGCCAGTAGTATAGGGACAGGGACCTCGGAGACCCAGTACTTC
TRBJ1-1	-	-	TRBV28	CASTGDTEAFF	TGTGCCAGCACGGGAGACACTGAAGCTTTCTTT
TRBJ1-2	-	-	TRBV6-5	CASSPEAAYGYTF	TGTGCCAGCAGTCCTGAGGCAGCCTATGGCTACACCTTC
TRBJ1-6	-	-	TRBV5-6	CASSREVGGRGNSPLHF	TGTGCCAGCAGCCGGGAGGTTGGGGGGCGCGGGAATTCACCCCTCCACTTT
TRBJ2-2	once	-	TRBV6-4	CASSAGYTNTGELFF	TGTGCCAGCAGTGCAGGGTACACGAACACCGGGGAGCTGTTTTTT
TRBJ2-7	-	-	TRBV7-8	CASSLWGQNYEQYF	TGTGCCAGCAGCTTATGGGGCCAGAACTACGAGCAGTACTTC
TRBJ2-7	-	-	TRBV6-5	CASSYSIIGAYEQYF	TGTGCCAGCAGTTACTCAATAATCGGGGCCTACGAGCAGTACTTC
TRBJ2-1	-	TRBD2	TRBV2	CASTGGYEQFF	TGTGCCAGCACGGGGGGGTATGAGCAGTTCTTC
TRBJ1-2	-	-	TRBV7-9	CASSPRADYGYTF	TGTGCCAGCAGCCCGCGGGCAGACTATGGCTACACCTTC
TRBJ1-2	-	TRBD1	TRBV29-1	CSAPEDRGMDGYTF	TGCAGCGCCCCCGAGGACAGGGGTATGGATGGCTACACCTTC
TRBJ1-2	-	TRBD1	TRBV5-4	CASSFDRDSYGYTF	TGTGCCAGCAGCTTTGACAGGGACTCATATGGCTACACCTTC
TRBJ1-1	-	-	TRBV29-1	CSVGRGGTEAFF	TGCAGCGTCGGCAGGGGAGGGACTGAAGCTTTCTTT
TRBJ1-6	few	TRBD1	TRBV10-3	CATWTGSSYNSPLHF	TGTGCCACCTGGACAGGGAGCTCCTATAATTCACCCCTCCACTTT
TRBJ2-5	-	TRBD1	TRBV12-5	CASGSPFRTGDNQETQYF	TGTGCTAGTGGTTCCCCATTCCGGACAGGGGACAACCAAGAGACCCAGTACTTC
TRBJ2-7	once	TRBD1	TRBV5-1	CASSPGQGLDEQYF	TGCGCCAGCAGCCCGGGACAGGGGTTGGACGAGCAGTACTTC
TRBJ1-5	few	TRBD1	TRBV10-1	CASSEGGSYSNQPQHF	TGCGCCAGCAGTGAAGGGGGCAGTTATAGCAATCAGCCCCAGCATTTT
TRBJ1-3	-	-	TRBV10-3	CAISPGLDGNTIYF	TGTGCCATCAGCCCAGGGCTCGACGGAAACACCATATATTTT
TRBJ2-6	-	-	TRBV7-2	CASSPPPGLLIEGANVLTF	TGTGCCAGCAGCCCTCCTCCCGGGTTACTCATTGAAGGGGCCAACGTCCTGACTTTC
TRBJ1-2	-	-	TRBV9	CASSVARAGIKAGYTF	TGTGCCAGCAGCGTAGCTAGAGCGGGTATTAAGGCTGGCTACACCTTC
TRBJ1-2	-	TRBD1	TRBV5-4	CASSDGTGVGGYTF	TGTGCCAGCAGCGACGGGACAGGGGTGGGTGGCTACACCTTC
TRBJ2-5	-	TRBD2	TRBV5-1	CASSRRLAEIQETQYF	TGCGCCAGCTCCCGTCGGCTAGCGGAAATTCAAGAGACCCAGTACTTC
TRBJ1-1	-	TRBD1	TRBV7-8	CASSYKPGQGARTLMNTEAFF	TGTGCCAGCAGCTATAAACCGGGACAGGGGGCTAGAACACTCATGAACACTGAAGCTTTCTTT
TRBJ1-1	once	-	TRBV2	CASSDRGTEAFF	TGTGCCAGCAGTGACAGGGGCACTGAAGCTTTCTTT
TRBJ1-2	-	TRBD1	TRBV20-1	CSAAGQPGYTF	TGCAGTGCCGCGGGACAGCCTGGCTACACCTTC
TRBJ2-6	-	TRBD1	TRBV6-2/TRBV6-3	CASSRDRAISGANVLTF	TGTGCCAGCAGTCGGGACAGGGCGATCTCTGGGGCCAACGTCCTGACTTTC
TRBJ1-6	-	-	TRBV13	CASSSSQTNSPLHF	TGTGCCAGCAGCTCCTCTCAGACAAACTCACCCCTCCACTTT
TRBJ1-2	-	TRBD1	TRBV19	CASSIPGQGARGYTF	TGTGCCAGTAGTATTCCTGGACAGGGGGCGCGCGGCTACACCTTC
TRBJ2-2	few	-	TRBV6-6	CASSSNRAYTGELFF	TGTGCCAGCAGTTCTAACAGGGCCTACACCGGGGAGCTGTTTTTT
TRBJ2-1	-	-	TRBV7-2	CASSLKGRSPYNEQFF	TGTGCCAGCAGCTTAAAGGGGCGATCCCCCTACAATGAGCAGTTCTTC